This T cell receptor beta chain was identified during a study of blood T cells in healthy people across ages. About the research overall: Capture via template switching afforded approximately one barcoded beta molecule per two T cells.

In terms of origin and age, donors were healthy Caucasian individuals from Russia aged about 6 to 95. Each sample gave at least 6.5 million isolated PBMCs. The CDR3 has 16 amino acids. Germline V gene sequence: CDR1 SGHRS, CDR2 YFSETQ. V was pared by 6 bases and J by 0 bases, with 13 bases between. Study-level points and caveats: TCR beta diversity was tightly associated with the proportion of naive T cells.

This clonotype was detected only a few times. Its specificity is unknown. The second PCR ran about 6 to 11 cycles with a sample-barcoded 5' primer and J-beta primers. TCRdb re-called the 5' RACE reads with MiXCR, one entry per CDR3 protein. The sample records fewer than 900,000 distinct CDR3 sequences, 49% being singletons. Input material: blood. This receptor was obtained from a woman aged 60-75 years in good health. The chain uses TRBV5-1 and TRBJ2-6, with D perhaps matching TRBD1 (5 bases). The CDR3 loop is CASNIGVSSGANVLTF. CDR3 coding DNA: TGCGCCAGCAACATAGGGGTTAGCTCTGGGGCCAACGTCCTGACTTTC.